These T cell receptor beta chains were read from a single sample in a study of shared clonotypes between healthy human individuals. Data came from immunoSEQ multiplex PCR; TCRdb stores just in-frame clones and leaves some out. The repertoire holds over 2 million clones, around 90% seen once, with 0.3% to 0.4% in the top ten. What was sequenced was naive CD4+ T cells from PBMCs. The receptor set was obtained from a man younger than 30 in good health. Some clones in this sample may be carry-over from other donors' samples. Both conserved end residues are part of each CDR3. The order of the fields is CDR3 protein, CDR3 DNA, clone size, D gene, J gene, V gene. D genes are given only for firm matches. A clone size is listed for some rows: how often the clone was seen (once, few, many), or a class if it is expanded.

CDR3: CSVENGPTQYF
DNA: TGCAGCGTTGAAAACGGACCTACGCAGTATTTT
size: -
D: -
J: TRBJ2-3
V: TRBV29-1

CDR3: CAWSEGAGQFSNQPQHF
DNA: TGTGCCTGGAGTGAGGGGGCCGGACAGTTTAGCAATCAGCCCCAGCATTTT
size: -
D: TRBD1
J: TRBJ1-5
V: TRBV30

CDR3: CSASTGIGYTF
DNA: TGCAGTGCCAGTACAGGGATCGGCTACACCTTC
size: -
D: -
J: TRBJ1-2
V: TRBV20-1

CDR3: CASTSDRVATEAFF
DNA: TGTGCCAGCACTTCGGACAGGGTGGCCACTGAAGCTTTCTTT
size: -
D: TRBD1
J: TRBJ1-1
V: TRBV27

CDR3: CASSFDGLIGDYNEQFF
DNA: TGTGCCAGCAGCTTTGACGGACTCATCGGGGACTACAATGAGCAGTTCTTC
size: -
D: -
J: TRBJ2-1
V: TRBV7-9

CDR3: CASRKTGTSNQPQHF
DNA: TGTGCCAGTAGGAAGACAGGAACTAGCAATCAGCCCCAGCATTTT
size: -
D: -
J: TRBJ1-5
V: TRBV19

CDR3: CASSPYRDRGNYGYTF
DNA: TGTGCCAGTAGTCCCTACCGGGACAGGGGAAACTATGGCTACACCTTC
size: -
D: TRBD1
J: TRBJ1-2
V: TRBV19

CDR3: CASSPQKFQPQHF
DNA: TGTGCCAGCTCACCACAGAAATTCCAGCCCCAGCATTTT
size: once
D: -
J: TRBJ1-5
V: TRBV18

CDR3: CASSLVLAGQTQYF
DNA: TGTGCCAGCAGCTTAGTCCTAGCGGGGCAGACCCAGTACTTC
size: -
D: TRBD2
J: TRBJ2-5
V: TRBV11-2

CDR3: CASSAVQGLGDTQYF
DNA: TGTGCCAGCAGCGCAGTACAGGGTCTAGGGGATACGCAGTATTTT
size: -
D: -
J: TRBJ2-3
V: TRBV9

CDR3: CASSFKPGTGETQYF
DNA: TGTGCCAGCAGCTTCAAACCGGGGACAGGCGAGACCCAGTACTTC
size: once
D: TRBD1
J: TRBJ2-5
V: TRBV7-2

CDR3: CASSLAVGGPFSYEQYF
DNA: TGTGCCAGCAGCTTAGCGGTGGGAGGGCCCTTCTCCTACGAGCAGTACTTC
size: -
D: TRBD2
J: TRBJ2-7
V: TRBV7-9

CDR3: CASSWSYNEQFF
DNA: TGCGCCAGCAGCTGGTCCTACAATGAGCAGTTCTTC
size: -
D: -
J: TRBJ2-1
V: TRBV5-1

CDR3: CASSSPGQGVEAFF
DNA: TGCGCCAGCAGCTCGCCGGGCCAGGGTGTTGAAGCTTTCTTT
size: -
D: -
J: TRBJ1-1
V: TRBV4-1

CDR3: CASGTGGTGANVLTF
DNA: TGCGCCAGCGGAACTGGTGGGACTGGGGCCAACGTCCTGACTTTC
size: -
D: -
J: TRBJ2-6
V: TRBV5-1

CDR3: CASSPRRLEQYF
DNA: TGTGCCAGCAGCCCACGACGGCTCGAGCAGTACTTC
size: -
D: -
J: TRBJ2-7
V: TRBV11-2

CDR3: CASSVAPDDSPLHF
DNA: TGCGCCAGCAGCGTGGCCCCGGATGATTCACCCCTCCACTTT
size: -
D: -
J: TRBJ1-6
V: TRBV5-1

CDR3: CSAADDQPQHF
DNA: TGCAGTGCGGCAGACGATCAGCCCCAGCATTTT
size: few
D: -
J: TRBJ1-5
V: TRBV20-1

CDR3: CASSYSRGPEQYF
DNA: TGTGCCAGCAGTTATTCGAGGGGTCCCGAGCAGTACTTC
size: -
D: -
J: TRBJ2-7
V: TRBV6-5

CDR3: CASSLAEGLVFTGELFF
DNA: TGCGCCAGCAGCTTGGCGGAGGGACTAGTGTTCACCGGGGAGCTGTTTTTT
size: once
D: TRBD2
J: TRBJ2-2
V: TRBV5-1

CDR3: CASSVTGQGSEKLFF
DNA: TGCGCCAGCAGCGTTACGGGACAGGGGAGTGAAAAACTGTTTTTT
size: -
D: TRBD1
J: TRBJ1-4
V: TRBV5-1

CDR3: CSVPGSGSYNEQFF
DNA: TGCAGCGTTCCGGGGAGCGGGAGCTACAATGAGCAGTTCTTC
size: -
D: TRBD2
J: TRBJ2-1
V: TRBV29-1

CDR3: CAWNSRLGGTDTQYF
DNA: TGTGCCTGGAACTCCCGGTTGGGGGGCACAGATACGCAGTATTTT
size: -
D: -
J: TRBJ2-3
V: TRBV30

CDR3: CASSLQTGQSDEQFF
DNA: TGCGCCAGCAGCCTTCAGACGGGACAGAGCGATGAGCAGTTCTTC
size: once
D: TRBD1
J: TRBJ2-1
V: TRBV4-3